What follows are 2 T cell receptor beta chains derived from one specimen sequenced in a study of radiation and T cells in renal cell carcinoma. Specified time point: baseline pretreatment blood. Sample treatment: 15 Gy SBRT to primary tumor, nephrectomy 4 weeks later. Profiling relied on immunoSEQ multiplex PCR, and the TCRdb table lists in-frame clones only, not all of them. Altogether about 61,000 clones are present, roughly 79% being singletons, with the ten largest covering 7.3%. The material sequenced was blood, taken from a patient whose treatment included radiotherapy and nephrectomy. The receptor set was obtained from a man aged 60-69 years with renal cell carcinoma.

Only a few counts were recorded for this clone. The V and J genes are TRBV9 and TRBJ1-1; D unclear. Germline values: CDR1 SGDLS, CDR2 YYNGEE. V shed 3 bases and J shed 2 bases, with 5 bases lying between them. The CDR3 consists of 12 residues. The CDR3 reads CASSDRNTEAFF. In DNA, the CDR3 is TGTGCCAGCAGCGACAGAAACACTGAAGCTTTCTTT.

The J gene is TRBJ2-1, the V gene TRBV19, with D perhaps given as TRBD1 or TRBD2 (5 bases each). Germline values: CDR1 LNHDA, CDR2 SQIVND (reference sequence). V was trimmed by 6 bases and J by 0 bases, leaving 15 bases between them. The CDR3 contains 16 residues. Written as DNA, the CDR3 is TGTGCCAGTAGCTCTCTCGGGGACGTCTCCTACAATGAGCAGTTCTTC. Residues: CASSSLGDVSYNEQFF.